Listed here is a single T cell receptor (beta chain). Study processing details: Amplification of reference gene primers was used by the study to estimate nucleated cell counts. TCRdb's copy holds only in-frame clones and misses some; the assay was immunoSEQ multiplex PCR. V and J calls and clone size are copied from that table; D and trimming were computed from the DNA. The data show 150,000 to 200,000 clones, 70% to 90% seen once. The data were taken from a study of blood T cell repertoires in COVID-19. Study-wide background: Acute and convalescent COVID-19 specimens originated in the United States, Italy and Spain. The cDNA or gDNA used as material had been derived from T cells, B-cell-depleted T cells, or PBMCs.

Sequenced: peripheral blood. The clonotype originates from a woman older than 75 in a cohort sampled during active or convalescent COVID-19.

The CDR3 DNA reads TGTGCCAGCAGCTTCGGCAGACCGGGACAAAACACTGAAGCTTTCTTT. Translation gives CASSFGRPGQNTEAFF. J is TRBJ1-1 and V is TRBV7-8; a weak D match, TRBD1 (6 bases). V gave up 3 bases and J gave up 2 bases, with 16 bases separating them. CDR3 size: 16 residues. In germline, CDR1 is SGHVS, CDR2 FQNEAQ.